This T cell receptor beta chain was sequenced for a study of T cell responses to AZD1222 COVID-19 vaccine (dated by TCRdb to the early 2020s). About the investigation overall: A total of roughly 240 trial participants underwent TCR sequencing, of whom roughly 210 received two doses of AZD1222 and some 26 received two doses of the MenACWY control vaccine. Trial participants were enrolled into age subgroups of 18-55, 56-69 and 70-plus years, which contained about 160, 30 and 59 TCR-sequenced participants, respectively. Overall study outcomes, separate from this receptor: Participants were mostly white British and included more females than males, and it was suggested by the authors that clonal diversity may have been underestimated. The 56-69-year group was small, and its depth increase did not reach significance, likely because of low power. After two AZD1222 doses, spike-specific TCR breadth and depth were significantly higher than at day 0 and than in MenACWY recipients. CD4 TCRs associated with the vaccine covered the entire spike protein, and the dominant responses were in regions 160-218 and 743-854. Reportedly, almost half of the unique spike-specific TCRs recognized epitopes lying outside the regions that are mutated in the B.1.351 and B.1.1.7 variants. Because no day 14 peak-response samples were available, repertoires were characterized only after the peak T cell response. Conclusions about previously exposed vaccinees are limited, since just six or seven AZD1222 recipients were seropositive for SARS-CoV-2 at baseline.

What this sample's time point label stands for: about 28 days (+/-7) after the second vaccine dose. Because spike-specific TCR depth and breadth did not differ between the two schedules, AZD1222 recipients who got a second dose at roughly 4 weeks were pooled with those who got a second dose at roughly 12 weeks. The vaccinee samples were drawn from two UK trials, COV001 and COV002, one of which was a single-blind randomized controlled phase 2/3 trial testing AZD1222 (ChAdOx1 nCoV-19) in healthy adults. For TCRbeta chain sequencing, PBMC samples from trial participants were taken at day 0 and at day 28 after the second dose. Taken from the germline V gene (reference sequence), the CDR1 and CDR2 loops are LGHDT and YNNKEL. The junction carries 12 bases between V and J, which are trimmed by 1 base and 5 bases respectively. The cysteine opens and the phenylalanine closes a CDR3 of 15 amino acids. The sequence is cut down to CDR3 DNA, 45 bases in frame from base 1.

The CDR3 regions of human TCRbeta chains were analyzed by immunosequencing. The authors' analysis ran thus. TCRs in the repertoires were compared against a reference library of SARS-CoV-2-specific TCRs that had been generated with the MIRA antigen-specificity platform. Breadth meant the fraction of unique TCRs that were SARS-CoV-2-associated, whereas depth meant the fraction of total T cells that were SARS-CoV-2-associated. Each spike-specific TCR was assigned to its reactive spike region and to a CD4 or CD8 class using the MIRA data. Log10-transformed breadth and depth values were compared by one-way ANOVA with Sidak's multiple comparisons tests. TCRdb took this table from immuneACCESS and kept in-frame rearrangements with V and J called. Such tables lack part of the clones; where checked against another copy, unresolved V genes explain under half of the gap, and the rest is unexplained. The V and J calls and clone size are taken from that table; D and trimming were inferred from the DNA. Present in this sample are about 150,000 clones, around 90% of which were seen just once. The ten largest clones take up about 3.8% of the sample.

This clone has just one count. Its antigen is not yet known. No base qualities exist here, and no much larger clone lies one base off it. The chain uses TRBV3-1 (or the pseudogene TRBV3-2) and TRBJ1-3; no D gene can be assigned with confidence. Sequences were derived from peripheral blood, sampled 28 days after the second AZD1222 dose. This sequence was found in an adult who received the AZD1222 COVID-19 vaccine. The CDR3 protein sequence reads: CASSQVVGGRNTIYF. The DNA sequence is TGTGCCAGCAGCCAAGTTGTGGGAGGTAGAAACACCATATATTTT.